This TCR beta chain was sequenced for a study of Ad26.COV2.S vaccination and SARS-CoV-2 variants (dated by TCRdb to about 2021). General notes on the study: Vaccine-arm donors were drawn from COV1001, a multicentre, randomized, double-blind, placebo-controlled phase I-IIa trial of Ad26.COV2.S in healthy adults. Ad26.COV2.S was given intramuscularly at 5x10^10 or 1x10^11 viral particles, as a single shot or as two shots 56 days apart. Sequencing of the TCRbeta repertoire served to evaluate the specificity and breadth of SARS-CoV-2-reactive T cell receptors following Ad26.COV2.S vaccination. A total of about 30 samples were included in the TCR-sequenced set, comprising some 20 Ad26.COV2.S vaccine recipients, 5 placebo recipients and 8 SARS-CoV-2 convalescent individuals. Participants in the trial were split at random into five groups of five each, receiving low-dose or high-dose Ad26.COV2.S once or twice, or else placebo on both occasions. Blinding of investigators to trial group allocation was maintained during experiments and outcome assessment. The paper as a whole reports these results and caveats: Vaccine and placebo recipients had comparable non-spike TCR breadth, which fits with the vaccine containing only spike. Substantial breadth of spike-specific CD8+ and CD4+ T cell responses was reported after vaccination. The authors noted that the TCR breadth and depth analyses may have underestimated total T cell responses. The study lacked the statistical power to compare responses across vaccine doses or regimens. Compared with placebo recipients, Ad26.COV2.S recipients showed higher spike-specific TCR breadth (P = 0.0014).

From the cysteine up to the phenylalanine, the CDR3 has a length of 15 residues. Of all the DNA, just the CDR3 is kept, 45 bases in frame from base 1. V is pared back by 0 bases and J by 4 bases, with 10 bases lying between the germline termini. CDR1 is given as SGHAT and CDR2 as FQNNGV, both from the germline V gene. The immunoSEQ Assay was the method used to sequence TCRbeta CDR3 regions. After extraction, genomic DNA underwent amplification by bias-controlled multiplex PCR, followed by high-throughput sequencing. The authors' analysis ran thus. To quantify the absolute abundance of every unique TCRbeta CDR3 region, sequences were collapsed and filtered. Usable DNA was measured by amplifying reference genes present in all nucleated cells, and TCRbeta template counts were normalized to that usable DNA to estimate T cell fraction. Repertoire TCRs were annotated as SARS-CoV-2-specific when V gene, CDR3 amino acid sequence and J gene were exactly matched to a known reactive TCR set. The reference SARS-CoV-2 TCR set was obtained from MIRA and was filtered for enrichment in COVID-19-positive ImmuneCODE repertoires, whereby public or cross-reactive TCRs were removed. Using the MIRA antigens, annotated TCRs were further analysed by specific ORF or by position within an ORF. Depth was the summed frequency of annotated unique rearrangements, while breadth was defined as annotated unique rearrangements over total unique productive rearrangements. TCR breadth was compared between groups using two-sided Wilcoxon rank-sum tests. What TCRdb holds here is the immuneACCESS table cut down to in-frame rearrangements. Part of the clones is not present; checked against another copy, under half of the missing clones reflect an unresolved V gene, and the others are unexplained. The V and J calls and clone size were taken over from that table, and D and trimming were inferred from the DNA. The sample table records about 680,000 clones; more than 70% of these occur just once. The top ten clones comprise roughly 1.5% of the sample.

Per the publication, the treatment or condition label means: 19 received Ad26.COV2.S at low or high dose, single or two shots; about 5 received placebo; per-sample allocation not given. For vaccine and placebo recipients, repertoires were sequenced using samples collected on day 63 after the first injection. In Cohort 1b, 25 adults aged 18-55 years were enrolled at a single site in Boston, USA, between 29 July and 7 August 2020. Ad26.COV2.S was a replication-incompetent adenovirus type 26 vector that expressed a prefusion-stabilized SARS-CoV-2 spike protein derived from the original Wuhan strain. As for this clone: Its antigen target is currently unknown. Base qualities were left out, and no much larger clone turns up one base away.

The sequence links TRBV11-2 to TRBJ1-5; the D gene remains uncertain. This receptor was obtained from a person between 18 and 59 years old who received the Ad26.COV2.S COVID-19 vaccine or a placebo. The sequenced sample was peripheral blood, obtained in a trial of Ad26.COV2.S vaccine versus placebo. The DNA sequence reads TGTGCCAGCAGCTTAGATAAGGGCTGGAATCAGCCCCAGCATTTT. Its translation is CASSLDKGWNQPQHF.